The 30 T cell receptor beta chains in this list originate from one sample, sequenced in a study of blood T cells in healthy people across ages. A sample-barcoded 5' primer and a J-beta primer mix were used in a second PCR of about 7 to 12 cycles. TCRdb passed the 5' RACE reads through MiXCR, listing each CDR3 protein once. This sample has roughly 1,800,000 distinct CDR3 sequences, with around half found just once. Sequenced: blood. These receptor sequences come from a woman in her forties in good health.

The chain is built from TRBV7-8 and TRBJ1-2; the D gene is possibly TRBD1 (6 bases). The CDR3 spans 15 residues. Germline CDR1 SGHVS, CDR2 FQNEAQ. V lost 4 bases and J 0 bases, leaving 12 bases between the germline ends. The CDR3 DNA sequence: TGTGCCAGCAGCTGGGGGGCCCAGACTAACTATGGCTACACCTTC. This encodes CASSWGAQTNYGYTF. Based on the CDR3 plus reference TRBV7-8 and TRBJ1-2, the full variable domain is GAGVSQSPRYKVAKRGQDVALRCDPISGHVSLFWYQQALGQGPEFLTYFQNEAQLDKSGLPSDRFFAERPEGSVSTLKIQRTQQEDSAVYLCASSWGAQTNYGYTFGSGTRLTVV.

The chain couples TRBV29-1 to TRBJ1-5, with TRBD1 matching over 9 bases. With 0 bases clipped from V and 7 bases from J, the junction kept 4 bases outside the gene matches. Germline CDR1 SQVTM, CDR2 ANQGSEA. The CDR3 runs 14 residues. CDR3 sequence: CSVEEAGQGQPQHF. The CDR3 coding sequence is TGCAGCGTTGAAGAGGCGGGACAGGGACAGCCCCAGCATTTT.

This chain joins TRBV6-9 and TRBJ2-6, with 12 nucleotides matching TRBD2. With V trimmed by 5 bases and J by 2 bases, 10 bases remained unmatched. Per the germline V gene, CDR1 is MNHGY and CDR2 is SVAAGI. This CDR3 contains 19 residues. CDR3 nucleotides: TGTGCCAGCAGTCCTTTCCTAGCGGGGGGGCCAGCTGGGGCCAACGTCCTGACTTTC. Its translation is CASSPFLAGGPAGANVLTF.

This chain joins TRBV6-2 or TRBV6-3 and TRBJ2-5, with 7 nucleotides matching TRBD2. From germline, CDR1 is MNHEY and CDR2 SVGEGT. J gave up 5 bases and V 7 bases, and 4 bases lay outside the gene matches. This CDR3 is built from 12 residues. The CDR3 DNA reads as TGTGCCAGCACCGAGCGGGGCGAGACCCAGTACTTC. Translation: CASTERGETQYF.

In this sample, this clonotype turned up a few times. The chain links TRBV15 to TRBJ2-7; TRBD1 or TRBD2 may be the D gene (5 bases each). This CDR3 contains 14 residues. CDR1 is LNHNV and CDR2 is YYDKDF in the germline V gene (reference sequence). The germline V and J ends were trimmed by 5 bases and 4 bases, with 15 bases remaining between them. CDR3 region: CATSEGTPQYEQYF. CDR3 coding DNA: TGTGCCACCAGCGAGGGGACCCCTCAGTACGAGCAGTACTTC.

The chain employs TRBV20-1 and TRBJ1-5; TRBD1 matches at 10 bases. This CDR3 has 16 amino acids. Germline trimming cut 8 bases from V and 5 bases from J; bases unmatched to any gene: 15. The germline gives CDR1 DFQATT, CDR2 SNEGSKA (reference sequence). The CDR3 region has the DNA TGCAGTACTACCCGGACAGGGGGGATTGTGGATCAGCCCCAGCATTTT. This gives the protein CSTTRTGGIVDQPQHF.

With regard to this clonotype: A junction end diverges from the germline sequence, so it may reflect a read error. The CDR3 nucleotides read TGTGCAAGCAGCCCTGTCGGGCGTAGCACAGATACGCAGTATTTT. Encoded protein: CASSPVGRSTDTQYF. The chain is built from TRBV5-5 and TRBJ2-3, with unresolved D. The CDR3 spans 15 residues. Germline values: CDR1 SGHKS, CDR2 YYEKEE (reference sequence).

The chain employs TRBV7-9 and TRBJ2-7, with 8 positions matching TRBD2. Trimming removed 5 bases from V and 0 bases from J; junction bases left unmatched: 9. This CDR3 comprises 16 residues. Per the germline V gene, CDR1 is SEHNR and CDR2 is FQNEAQ (reference sequence). The CDR3 DNA reads as TGTGCCAGCAGCCCCGGCGTAGCGGGAAGCTCCTACGAGCAGTACTTC. Encoded protein: CASSPGVAGSSYEQYF.

The J gene is TRBJ2-7, the V gene TRBV6-6; 8 bases agree with TRBD1. The CDR3 spans 16 residues. V shed 0 bases, J shed 3 bases, and the junction held 7 bases outside the gene matches. Germline V gene lookup returns CDR1 MNHNY and CDR2 SVGAGI (reference sequence). The CDR3 spells CASSYSGRGQFYEQYF. The CDR3 nucleotides read TGTGCCAGCAGTTACTCGGGCAGGGGGCAATTCTACGAGCAGTACTTC.

This chain uses TRBV20-1 with TRBJ1-2; D remains ambiguous. Trimming removed 0 bases at V and 6 bases at J, with 11 bases between. This CDR3 comprises 13 residues. The germline CDR1 and CDR2 sequences are DFQATT and SNEGSKA (reference sequence). The CDR3 here is CSARDRGKNGYTF. The CDR3 coding sequence is TGCAGTGCTAGAGATCGAGGGAAGAATGGCTACACCTTC.

CDR3 bases: TGTGCCAGCAGGGGGACTAGCGGAGACACAGATACGCAGTATTTT. Its protein is CASRGTSGDTDTQYF. The rearrangement joins TRBV27 to TRBJ2-3, with 11 bases lining up with TRBD2. Trimming removed 6 bases from V and 2 bases from J; junction bases left unmatched: 4. The CDR3 length is 15 residues. CDR1 is MNHEY and CDR2 is SMNVEV in the germline V gene (reference sequence).

This sequence joins TRBV9 and TRBJ2-3, with 10 bases lining up with TRBD2. The germline V gene has CDR1 SGDLS and CDR2 YYNGEE. V was pared by 0 bases and J by 2 bases, with 6 bases of the junction left unmatched. This CDR3 is 17 amino acids long. As DNA, the CDR3 is TGTGCCAGCAGCGTAGCGGCTAGCGGGGGACCCACAGATACGCAGTATTTT. Its protein is CASSVAASGGPTDTQYF. Together with reference TRBV9 and TRBJ2-3, the CDR3 gives the full variable domain: DSGVTQTPKHLITATGQRVTLRCSPRSGDLSVYWYQQSLDQGLQFLIQYYNGEERAKGNILERFSAQQFPDLHSELNLSSLELGDSALYFCASSVAASGGPTDTQYFGPGTRLTVL.

The rearrangement uses TRBV20-1 and TRBJ2-3; D perhaps matches TRBD2 (6 bases). Germline assignment: CDR1 DFQATT and CDR2 SNEGSKA (reference sequence). The CDR3 covers 14 residues. The V and J ends lost 1 base and 6 bases respectively, with 14 bases between them. For the CDR3, the DNA is TGCAGTGCTAGAGTGACGGGGGAATTGGATACGCAGTATTTT. Encoded protein: CSARVTGELDTQYF.

In this sample, this clonotype turned up once. The gene calls are TRBV11-3 and TRBJ2-1; weak D call: TRBD1 (6 bases). This CDR3 comprises 15 residues. Germline CDR1 is SGHNT and CDR2 is YENEEA. Trimming removed 6 bases from V and 5 bases from J, with 17 bases in between. The CDR3 nucleotides are TGTGCCAGCAGTTATGAATGGACAGCCAACAATGAGCAGTTCTTC. This codes for CASSYEWTANNEQFF.

The chain joins TRBV2 to TRBJ2-7; D possibly corresponds to TRBD2 (5 bases). The CDR3 length is 16 residues. Trimming took 3 bases from V and 0 from J, leaving 15 bases between them. Germline values: CDR1 SNHLY, CDR2 FYNNEI. The chain's CDR3 is CASSDLERKSSYEQYF. The CDR3 bases are TGTGCCAGCAGTGACTTAGAGCGGAAGAGCTCCTACGAGCAGTACTTC.

The rearrangement links TRBV27 to TRBJ1-6; D remains unclear. V was clipped by 3 bases and J by 0 bases, with 9 bases between them. CDR3 length: 16 amino acids. Germline assignment: CDR1 MNHEY and CDR2 SMNVEV (reference sequence). The CDR3 is CASSFQPSSYNSPLHF. CDR3 in DNA: TGTGCCAGCAGTTTCCAGCCGAGCTCCTATAATTCACCCCTCCACTTT.

V usage is TRBV6-2 or TRBV6-3 and J usage is TRBJ2-3; 11 positions match TRBD2. Trimming removed 0 bases from V and 2 bases from J; junction bases left unmatched: 4. Germline V gene lookup returns CDR1 MNHEY and CDR2 SVGEGT. There are 17 residues in the CDR3. Here the CDR3 reads CASSYSLAGGYTDTQYF. In DNA form, the CDR3 reads TGTGCCAGCAGTTACTCTCTAGCGGGGGGCTACACAGATACGCAGTATTTT.

This clonotype has more than one count but fewer than ten. The V and J genes are TRBV20-1 and TRBJ2-1; tentative D call: TRBD2 (5 bases). V lost 3 bases to trimming and J lost 3 bases, with 15 bases between them. Germline-derived CDR1 and CDR2 are DFQATT and SNEGSKA (reference sequence). The CDR3 is 15 amino acids. CDR3 amino acids: CSASSVEGSYNEQFF. The CDR3 nucleotides are TGCAGTGCTAGCAGTGTTGAGGGAAGCTACAATGAGCAGTTCTTC.

The chain has TRBV6-6 and TRBJ1-6; possible D gene TRBD1, 5 bases. The V end was cut by 6 bases, the J end by 4 bases, with 13 bases between. CDR3 length equals 15 residues. Germline assignment: CDR1 MNHNY and CDR2 SVGAGI (reference sequence). CDR3 coding DNA: TGTGCCAGCAGCGTAGGGGTACAATATAATTCACCCCTCCACTTT. This translates into CASSVGVQYNSPLHF.

This clonotype was observed a handful of times. The chain carries TRBV12-3 or TRBV12-4 and TRBJ2-5, with TRBD2 as a possible D gene (5 bases). V was trimmed by 2 bases and J by 2 bases, leaving 9 bases between them. The CDR3 sequence is 14 residues long. DNA for the CDR3: TGTGCCAGCAGTTTAACGGACTTTCAAGAGACCCAGTACTTC. Its translation is CASSLTDFQETQYF.

This clonotype appeared a few times. The rearrangement uses TRBV4-1 and TRBJ2-5; 7 bases are shared with TRBD1. Germline V CDR1 and CDR2: MGHRA, YSYEKL. Trimming removed 4 bases from V and 0 bases from J; junction bases left unmatched: 8. There are 16 residues in the CDR3. CDR3 sequence reads: CASSRLKDRDQETQYF. The CDR3 coding sequence is TGCGCCAGCAGCCGATTAAAAGACAGGGACCAAGAGACCCAGTACTTC.

The chain recombines TRBV4-3 with TRBJ1-5, with D possibly matching TRBD1 (6 bases). CDR3 length: 15 residues. Per germline, CDR1 LGHNA and CDR2 YSLEER. The V and J ends lost 0 bases and 6 bases respectively, with 12 bases between them. CDR3: CASSQDSARGQPQHF. As DNA, the CDR3 is TGCGCCAGCAGCCAAGATTCGGCCAGGGGTCAGCCCCAGCATTTT.

This chain links TRBV6-1 with TRBJ2-3, with TRBD2 matching over 8 bases. The J segment lost 2 bases and the V segment lost 8 bases, leaving 9 bases of the junction unmatched. Per the germline V gene, CDR1 is MNHNS and CDR2 is SASEGT. The CDR3 consists of 15 residues. In nucleotides, the CDR3 is TGTGCCAGCTATAGCCGGGGGGGGGCCACAGATACGCAGTATTTT. This codes for CASYSRGGATDTQYF.

The chain employs TRBV7-2 and TRBJ2-7, with 12 bases matching TRBD1. Germline V gives CDR1 SGHTA, CDR2 FQGNSA. The CDR3 has 15 amino acids. J lost 4 bases, V lost 5 bases, and 6 bases had no gene match. In nucleotides, the CDR3 is TGTGCCAGCAGCGCCGGGACAGGGGGCATATACGAGCAGTACTTC. As protein: CASSAGTGGIYEQYF. The full variable domain, rest sourced from reference TRBV7-2 and TRBJ2-7, is GAGVSQSPSNKVTEKGKDVELRCDPISGHTALYWYRQSLGQGLEFLIYFQGNSAPDKSGLPSDRFSAERTGGSVSTLTIQRTQQEDSAVYLCASSAGTGGIYEQYFGPGTRLTVT.

J is TRBJ2-3 and V is TRBV5-1; possibly TRBD2 for D (6 bases). CDR1 and CDR2 from the germline V gene are SGHRS and YFSETQ. The CDR3 runs 14 residues. The V end was cut by 2 bases, the J end by 4 bases, with 11 bases between. The CDR3 DNA sequence: TGCGCCAGCAGCTTTGGGGGGAAGTCAGATACGCAGTATTTT. The encoded protein is CASSFGGKSDTQYF. Complete variable domain (other parts from reference TRBV5-1 and TRBJ2-3): KAGVTQTPRYLIKTRGQQVTLSCSPISGHRSVSWYQQTPGQGLQFLFEYFSETQRNKGNFPGRFSGRQFSNSRSEMNVSTLELGDSALYLCASSFGGKSDTQYFGPGTRLTVL.

This clonotype was picked up a small number of times. The rearrangement links TRBV9 to TRBJ2-1; D remains ambiguous. Trimming pared 3 bases from V and 8 bases from J, leaving 6 bases between. CDR1 and CDR2 from the germline V gene are SGDLS and YYNGEE. The CDR3 has 11 residues. In nucleotides, the CDR3 is TGTGCCAGCAGCGGGCATCATGAGCAGTTCTTC. Translation: CASSGHHEQFF.

The table lists this clonotype with many counts. This sequence joins TRBV29-1 and TRBJ2-1, with D possibly TRBD1 on 6 matching bases. Germline V CDR1 and CDR2: SQVTM, ANQGSEA. The length of the CDR3 is 14 residues. V shed 5 bases and J shed 4 bases, with 15 bases lying between them. CDR3 DNA sequence: TGCAGCGTTCCCCCAGGGGCCTCTTACAATGAGCAGTTCTTC. Translated, it gives CSVPPGASYNEQFF.

The rearrangement joins TRBV20-1 to TRBJ2-3; 7 nucleotides align to TRBD2. This CDR3 region has 15 residues. CDR1 DFQATT and CDR2 SNEGSKA come from the germline V gene (reference sequence). V lost 6 bases to trimming and J lost 0 bases; unmatched junction nucleotides: 9. Here the CDR3 DNA reads TGCAGTGCGAGCGGGGCCTTAACTAGCACAGATACGCAGTATTTT. Translating gives CSASGALTSTDTQYF.

The table lists this clonotype with a few counts. CDR3 amino acids: CASSEGGGRADTQYF. In DNA form, the CDR3 reads TGTGCCAGCAGTGAGGGGGGGGGGCGCGCAGATACGCAGTATTTT. The chain couples TRBV28 to TRBJ2-3, with D possibly TRBD2 on 7 matching bases. V dropped 5 bases and J dropped 4 bases, with 16 bases sitting between them. The length of the CDR3 is 15 residues. CDR1 is MDHEN and CDR2 is SYDVKM in the germline V gene.

The table lists this clonotype with a few counts. This chain joins TRBV7-2 and TRBJ2-5, with a weak D call TRBD2 (5 bases). V lost 2 bases, J lost 4 bases, and 11 bases lay in between. CDR1 and CDR2 from the germline V gene are SGHTA and FQGNSA. The CDR3 has 14 residues. The CDR3 sequence: CASSLSGLRETQYF. DNA of the CDR3: TGTGCCAGCAGCTTATCGGGGTTGCGAGAGACCCAGTACTTC.